The 20 T cell receptor beta chains presented below share a single source sample, sequenced in a study of control samples from healthy donors and cancer patients. The protocol was immunoSEQ multiplex PCR, while the TCRdb copy is restricted to in-frame clones and leaves out a portion. The table lists 70,000 to 75,000 clones, roughly 93% of them singletons. The sample consisted of blood. These receptors were obtained from a woman aged 30 to 39 in good health.

V is TRBV19 and J is TRBJ2-7; D may correspond to TRBD1 or TRBD2 (5 bases each). The CDR3 spans 14 residues. The V end lost 1 base, the J end lost 7 bases, and 14 bases lay between the germline ends. Per the germline V gene, CDR1 is LNHDA and CDR2 is SQIVND (reference sequence). This CDR3 is CASSIGRGRDEQYF. The DNA of the CDR3 is TGTGCCAGTAGTATAGGAAGGGGACGGGATGAGCAGTACTTC. The variable domain in full, with the rest retrieved from reference TRBV19 and TRBJ2-7, is DGGITQSPKYLFRKEGQNVTLSCEQNLNHDAMYWYRQDPGQGLRLIYYSQIVNDFQKGDIAEGYSVSREKKESFPLTVTSAQKNPTAFYLCASSIGRGRDEQYFGPGTRLTVT.

The V gene is TRBV3-1 (or the pseudogene TRBV3-2), the J gene TRBJ2-5, with 10 bases fitting TRBD2. V shed 3 bases and J 0 bases; nucleotides not matched to a gene: 7. Germline lookup yields CDR1 LGHDT and CDR2 YNNKEL (reference sequence). CDR3 length: 17 residues. Written as DNA, the CDR3 is TGTGCCAGCAGCCACGGACTAGCGGACAAGTACCAAGAGACCCAGTACTTC. Its translation: CASSHGLADKYQETQYF.

This chain uses TRBV5-6 with TRBJ1-2; D remains ambiguous. Trimming stripped 3 bases from V and 4 bases from J, with 19 bases between. This CDR3 spans 16 amino acids. CDR1 and CDR2 from the germline V gene are SGHDT and YYEEEE. DNA of the CDR3: TGTGCCAGCAGCTCGTACGGGAAACCCTCTAGCTATGGCTACACCTTC. Protein product: CASSSYGKPSSYGYTF.

The rearrangement uses TRBV29-1 and TRBJ1-1, with 8 nucleotides matching TRBD1. This CDR3 contains 14 residues. The ends lost 2 bases at V and 1 base at J; junction bases unmatched: 3. Germline CDR1 SQVTM, CDR2 ANQGSEA. The CDR3 loop is CSVELRGRNTEAFF. Written as DNA, the CDR3 is TGCAGCGTTGAACTCAGGGGGCGGAACACTGAAGCTTTCTTT.

The chain has TRBV4-1 and TRBJ2-1; D might be TRBD1 (6 bases). V was trimmed by 6 bases and J by 8 bases, leaving 20 bases between them. The CDR3 extends over 15 amino acids. CDR1 is MGHRA, CDR2 YSYEKL, per germline. CDR3 coding DNA: TGCGCCAGCAGTCGCACAGGGTCGGTTGGCGATGAGCAGTTCTTC. Its protein is CASSRTGSVGDEQFF.

This clone was recorded only once. CDR3 amino acids: CASSPPTGEGTEAFF. The CDR3 DNA is TGTGCCAGCTCACCACCGACAGGAGAAGGGACTGAAGCTTTCTTT. The rearrangement joins TRBV18 to TRBJ1-1; tentatively, D is TRBD1 (6 bases). Germline V gene data show CDR1 as KGHSH and CDR2 as LQKENI. V gave up 0 bases and J gave up 5 bases, with 13 bases separating them. The CDR3 spans 15 residues.

The CDR3, as DNA: TGTGCCACATCAGAATTGGGGCAGCGGTACAATGAGCAGTTCTTC. Translated, it gives CATSELGQRYNEQFF. This chain uses TRBV13 with TRBJ2-1; D is perhaps TRBD1 or TRBD2 (5 bases each). CDR3 length equals 15 residues. Trimming stripped 10 bases from V and 4 bases from J, with 20 bases between. The V gene's germline CDR1 is PRHDT and CDR2 FYEKMQ (reference sequence).

V and J are TRBV29-1 and TRBJ2-2, with D maybe TRBD1 (5 bases). CDR1 and CDR2 (germline): SQVTM, ANQGSEA. V dropped 4 bases and J dropped 1 base, with 7 bases sitting between them. The CDR3 has 13 residues. DNA of the CDR3: TGCAGCGTTGGGACACTGAACACCGGGGAGCTGTTTTTT. It encodes CSVGTLNTGELFF.

The rearrangement links TRBV4-1 to TRBJ1-1; a possible D gene is TRBD1 (6 bases). Germline lookup yields CDR1 MGHRA and CDR2 YSYEKL. The V gene lost 1 base and the J gene lost 4 bases, with 10 bases spanning the gap. CDR3 length: 14 residues. The CDR3 bases are TGCGCCAGCAGCCAAGGCGGACAGTTCACTGAAGCTTTCTTT. Translating it yields CASSQGGQFTEAFF.

This chain joins TRBV6-5 and TRBJ2-7, with 10 bases that match TRBD1. The ends lost 5 bases at V and 3 bases at J; junction bases unmatched: 4. The CDR3 consists of 14 residues. Germline CDR1 and CDR2: MNHEY and SVGAGI. CDR3 nucleotide sequence: TGTGCCAGCAGTAAGGACAGGGGGATCTACGAGCAGTACTTC. Translating gives CASSKDRGIYEQYF.

The CDR3 DNA reads TGCGCCAGCCGTCTTGGACCTTTGGGGTCCTACAATGAGCAGTTCTTC. Translation gives CASRLGPLGSYNEQFF. This chain uses TRBV5-1 with TRBJ2-1; D gene unclear. This CDR3 spans 16 amino acids. Per germline, CDR1 SGHRS and CDR2 YFSETQ. V was cut by 7 bases and J by 1 base, with 18 bases left in between.

This clone was counted once. J is TRBJ1-2 and V is TRBV5-1, with 7 bases matching TRBD1. This CDR3 is 14 amino acids long. Trimming removed 0 bases from V and 4 bases from J; junction bases left unmatched: 3. Germline V gives CDR1 SGHRS, CDR2 YFSETQ. In nucleotides, the CDR3 is TGCGCCAGCAGCTTGGGCGACAGGGCCTATGGCTACACCTTC. It specifies CASSLGDRAYGYTF.

The chain links TRBV30 to TRBJ1-2, with D perhaps matching TRBD1 (5 bases). This CDR3 is built from 11 residues. V lost 3 bases, J lost 7 bases, and 9 bases lay in between. The germline V gene has CDR1 GTSNPN and CDR2 SVGIG (reference sequence). The CDR3 DNA sequence: TGTGCCTGGAGAGGACATACTGGCTACACCTTC. Amino acid sequence: CAWRGHTGYTF.

V and J are TRBV2 and TRBJ1-1; TRBD1 is a possible D gene (6 bases). This CDR3 is 12 amino acids long. Germline V lookup: CDR1 SNHLY, CDR2 FYNNEI. The germline V and J ends were trimmed by 10 bases and 6 bases, with 15 bases remaining between them. DNA for the CDR3: TGTGCCACAGGACAGTGGATGGCTGAAGCTTTCTTT. Protein sequence: CATGQWMAEAFF.

The J gene is TRBJ2-1, the V gene TRBV9, with 7 bases matching TRBD1. CDR3 length: 16 amino acids. CDR1 and CDR2 (germline): SGDLS, YYNGEE. The V and J ends lost 4 bases and 8 bases, in that order; junction bases with no gene match: 15. In DNA form, the CDR3 reads TGTGCCAGCAGCTTAGGGACACTCTACAGGGGCCATGAGCAGTTCTTC. It yields the protein CASSLGTLYRGHEQFF.

The V and J genes are TRBV2 and TRBJ1-5, with 7 positions matching TRBD1. The V gene end was trimmed by 6 bases and the J gene end by 5 bases; junction bases not matched to a gene: 16. Germline loops: CDR1 SNHLY, CDR2 FYNNEI. This CDR3 is 17 amino acids long. CDR3 sequence: CASSQRQGSSHDQPQHF. The DNA of the CDR3 is TGTGCCAGCAGCCAGCGACAGGGTTCGAGTCATGATCAGCCCCAGCATTTT.

The chain is built from TRBV5-1 and TRBJ2-7; D is tentatively TRBD1 or TRBD2 (6 bases each). V gave up 0 bases and J gave up 1 base, with 11 bases separating them. CDR1 and CDR2 from the germline V gene are SGHRS and YFSETQ. The length of the CDR3 is 15 residues. CDR3 residues: CASSLVGGSSYEQYF. The CDR3 nucleotides are TGCGCCAGCAGCTTGGTGGGGGGCAGTTCCTACGAGCAGTACTTC.

The rearrangement uses TRBV30 and TRBJ1-4, with TRBD1 identical over 11 bases. Losses at the gene ends were 3 bases for V and 10 bases for J; bases not matched to a gene: 10. CDR1 and CDR2 from the germline V gene are GTSNPN and SVGIG (reference sequence). The CDR3 covers 15 residues. As DNA, the CDR3 is TGTGCCTGGAGGAAGAGGGACAGGGGGAACTCAAAACTGTTTTTT. Translation: CAWRKRDRGNSKLFF.

The chain is built from TRBV7-2 and TRBJ1-5; D might be TRBD1 (6 bases). The germline V gene encodes CDR1 SGHTA and CDR2 FQGNSA. CDR3 length: 13 amino acids. V gave up 5 bases and J gave up 4 bases, with 9 bases separating them. The CDR3 protein is CASSEGVNQPQHF. CDR3 bases: TGTGCCAGCAGCGAGGGGGTGAATCAGCCCCAGCATTTT.

The gene calls are TRBV19 and TRBJ2-1; D not certain. CDR1 and CDR2 from the germline V gene are LNHDA and SQIVND (reference sequence). The length of the CDR3 is 14 residues. V shed 4 bases and J shed 6 bases, with 13 bases lying between them. The CDR3 sequence is CASSKEQDGNEQFF. In DNA, the CDR3 is TGTGCCAGTAGTAAGGAGCAGGATGGCAATGAGCAGTTCTTC.